Each of the 12 T cell receptor beta chains below was sequenced from the same sample in a study of T cells in Graves' hyperthyroidism and ophthalmopathy. Amplified regions were TCR beta CDR3 sequences from RNA transcripts. Carried out on the TCR CDR3, a first-round RT-PCR used the HTBI primer set. One entry per CDR3 protein results from TCRdb running MiXCR on the multiplex PCR reads. The table includes under 800,000 distinct CDR3 sequences, 13% to 15% detected once. Sample: blood. These TCRs come from a woman between 18 and 29 years old with Graves' hyperthyroidism.

The chain uses TRBV7-8 and TRBJ2-7; D remains ambiguous. There are 15 residues in the CDR3. Trimming shortened V by 6 bases and J by 6 bases, and 21 bases separated the two germline ends. Germline CDR1 SGHVS, CDR2 FQNEAQ. For the CDR3, the DNA is TGTGCCAGCAGGGGGAAAATAGGGTCTACCAGCGAGCAGTACTTC. It specifies CASRGKIGSTSEQYF.

This clonotype was seen ten or more times. The chain links TRBV19 to TRBJ2-1; D unclear. The CDR3 contains 13 residues. Trimming removed 0 bases from V and 5 bases from J, with 5 bases in between. Germline CDR1 LNHDA, CDR2 SQIVND (reference sequence). The CDR3 DNA is TGTGCCAGTAGTATAGATTTGCACAATGAGCAGTTCTTC. This codes for CASSIDLHNEQFF.

There are many counts of this clonotype. The chain recombines TRBV13 with TRBJ2-7; 7 bases match TRBD1. The J segment lost 2 bases and the V segment lost 5 bases, leaving 12 bases of the junction unmatched. Looked up from germline, CDR1 is PRHDT and CDR2 is FYEKMQ (reference sequence). CDR3 length: 16 amino acids. The CDR3 is CASSIRDRKPTYEQYF. CDR3 bases: TGTGCCAGCAGCATCCGGGACAGAAAACCGACCTACGAGCAGTACTTC.

This clonotype was seen a few times. The J gene is TRBJ2-5, the V gene TRBV6-1; D uncertain. There are 13 residues in the CDR3. The V gene lost 6 bases and the J gene lost 5 bases, with 13 bases spanning the gap. Per the germline V gene, CDR1 is MNHNS and CDR2 is SASEGT. The CDR3 region has the DNA TGTGCCAGCAGCCAAAGACCCTGGGAGACCCAGTACTTC. This gives the protein CASSQRPWETQYF.

The rearrangement joins TRBV5-8 to TRBJ2-1, with 13 nucleotides matching TRBD2. With V trimmed by 3 bases and J by 3 bases, 21 bases remained unmatched. The CDR3 has 22 residues. CDR1 SGHTS and CDR2 YDEGEE come from the germline V gene. The chain's CDR3 is CASSSRPLRTSGRGGYYNEQFF. The CDR3 nucleotides are TGTGCCAGCAGCTCTCGACCCCTAAGGACTAGCGGGAGAGGGGGCTACTACAATGAGCAGTTCTTC.

In this sample, this clonotype turned up many times. The chain links TRBV29-1 to TRBJ2-1; possibly TRBD2 for D (5 bases). V was trimmed by 3 bases and J by 0 bases, leaving 12 bases between them. In germline, CDR1 is SQVTM, CDR2 ANQGSEA. This CDR3 is built from 15 residues. CDR3 DNA: TGCAGCGTTGACACAGCGGTGAGCTCCTACAATGAGCAGTTCTTC. It encodes CSVDTAVSSYNEQFF.

This clonotype was seen a few times. The rearrangement links TRBV28 to TRBJ1-5; D perhaps matches TRBD1 (6 bases). CDR3 length: 16 amino acids. Trimming stripped 6 bases from V and 2 bases from J, with 17 bases between. From germline, CDR1 is MDHEN and CDR2 SYDVKM. The CDR3 coding sequence is TGTGCCAGCAGACAAGGTGGGGGCGCGGGCAATCAGCCCCAGCATTTT. Protein product: CASRQGGGAGNQPQHF.

CDR3 region: CASSLIGGGNTIYF. The CDR3 DNA is TGTGCCAGCAGTTTAATAGGGGGCGGAAACACCATATATTTT. The V call is TRBV28, the J call TRBJ1-3; 7 bases line up with TRBD1. Trimming at V came to 2 bases and at J to 4 bases, leaving 2 bases not matched to a gene. Germline CDR1 reads MDHEN; CDR2 reads SYDVKM. The CDR3 has 14 residues.

With respect to this clonotype: This may come from a read error, since a much larger clone is one base off. Because the CDR3 is missing its conserved closing phenylalanine or tryptophan, this is likely a read error. V gene TRBV20-1 combines with J gene TRBJ2-2; D gene uncertain. Germline V gene data show CDR1 as DFQATT and CDR2 as SNEGSKA (reference sequence). The CDR3 loop spans 11 amino acids. V shed 3 bases and J shed 6 bases, with 5 bases lying between them. This CDR3 reads CSASVPGELFL. The CDR3 DNA follows: TGCAGTGCTAGTGTACCCGGGGAGCTGTTTTTA.

The chain joins TRBV28 to TRBJ1-6; D may be TRBD1 (6 bases). Germline V gene sequence: CDR1 MDHEN, CDR2 SYDVKM. This CDR3 spans 15 amino acids. V was cut by 7 bases and J by 5 bases, with 15 bases left in between. The CDR3 sequence is CASTPFGGNNSPLHF. In DNA form, the CDR3 reads TGTGCCAGCACCCCCTTTGGGGGCAATAATTCACCCCTCCACTTT. Drawing the rest from reference TRBV28 and TRBJ1-6, the complete variable domain is DVKVTQSSRYLVKRTGEKVFLECVQDMDHENMFWYRQDPGLGLRLIYFSYDVKMKEKGDIPEGYSVSREKKERFSLILESASTNQTSMYLCASTPFGGNNSPLHFGNGTRLTVT.

The chain uses TRBV3-1 and TRBJ2-7; D tentatively fits TRBD1 or TRBD2 (6 bases each). The CDR3 spans 18 residues. Germline V gives CDR1 LGHDT, CDR2 YNNKEL (reference sequence). V was trimmed by 1 base and J by 4 bases, leaving 23 bases between them. The CDR3 sequence is CASSQVTLSRRGRYEQYF. CDR3 DNA sequence: TGTGCCAGCAGCCAAGTTACCCTCTCCCGAAGGGGGAGGTACGAGCAGTACTTC.

This clonotype was seen at least ten times. The chain employs TRBV24-1 and TRBJ1-2; D is possibly TRBD1 (5 bases). The length of the CDR3 is 13 residues. CDR1 is KGHDR, CDR2 SFDVKD, per germline. Trimming shortened V by 7 bases and J by 6 bases, and 14 bases separated the two germline ends. CDR3 protein: CATRAGGTDGYTF. Written as DNA, the CDR3 is TGTGCCACCAGGGCGGGGGGAACGGATGGCTACACCTTC.